In this sample, the clone carrying this TCR beta chain turned up once. This entry comes from a study of blood T cell repertoires in COVID-19. The trim removed 6 bases at V and 2 bases at J, leaving 0 bases unmatched. Germline V gives CDR1 MNHEY, CDR2 SVGAGI. CDR3 size: 12 residues. Recruits, aged about 18 to 95 years, lived in roughly 22 US areas. The repertoire was sequenced with immunoSEQ multiplex PCR; TCRdb's copy has only in-frame clones and lacks some. The data contain a few hundred thousand clones, approximately 85% of them singletons. This sequence originates from a woman between 50 and 59 years old who had recovered from COVID-19. The chain links TRBV6-5 to TRBJ2-7; TRBD1 agrees at 8 bases. The source material was PBMCs or T cells enriched from blood (not recorded which). The CDR3 sequence is CASRQGAYEQYF. The CDR3 nucleotides are TGTGCCAGCAGACAGGGGGCCTACGAGCAGTACTTC.